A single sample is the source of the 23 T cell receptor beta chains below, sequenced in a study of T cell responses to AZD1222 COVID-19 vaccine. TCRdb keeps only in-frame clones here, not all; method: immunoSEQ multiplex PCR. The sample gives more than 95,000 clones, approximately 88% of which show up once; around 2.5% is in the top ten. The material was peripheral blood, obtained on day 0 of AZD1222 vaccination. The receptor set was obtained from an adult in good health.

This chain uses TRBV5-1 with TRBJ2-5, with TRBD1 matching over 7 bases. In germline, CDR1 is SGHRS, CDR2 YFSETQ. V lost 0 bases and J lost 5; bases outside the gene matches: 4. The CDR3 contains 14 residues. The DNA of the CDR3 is TGCGCCAGCAGCTTGGAAGGGGGCCGGGAGACCCAGTACTTC. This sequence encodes CASSLEGGRETQYF.

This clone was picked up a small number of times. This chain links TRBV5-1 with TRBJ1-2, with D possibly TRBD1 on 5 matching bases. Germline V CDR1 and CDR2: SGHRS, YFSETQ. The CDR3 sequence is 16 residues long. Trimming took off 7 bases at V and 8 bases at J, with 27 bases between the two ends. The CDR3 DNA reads TGCGCCAGCGCCCGGGGATTGGGTCTAGGGGACTTGGGCTACACCTTC. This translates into CASARGLGLGDLGYTF. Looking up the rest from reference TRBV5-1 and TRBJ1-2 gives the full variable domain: KAGVTQTPRYLIKTRGQQVTLSCSPISGHRSVSWYQQTPGQGLQFLFEYFSETQRNKGNFPGRFSGRQFSNSRSEMNVSTLELGDSALYLCASARGLGLGDLGYTFGSGTRLTVV.

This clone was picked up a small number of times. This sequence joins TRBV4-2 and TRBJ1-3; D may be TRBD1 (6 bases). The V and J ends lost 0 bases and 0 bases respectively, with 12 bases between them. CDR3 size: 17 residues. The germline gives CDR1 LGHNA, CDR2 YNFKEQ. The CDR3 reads CASSQENRALSGNTIYF. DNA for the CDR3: TGTGCCAGCAGCCAAGAGAACAGGGCTCTCTCTGGAAACACCATATATTTT.

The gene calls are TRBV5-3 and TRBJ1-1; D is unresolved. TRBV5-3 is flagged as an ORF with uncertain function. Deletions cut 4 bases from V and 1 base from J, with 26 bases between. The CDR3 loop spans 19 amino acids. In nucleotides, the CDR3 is TGTGCCAGAAGCGAGCCTATAGACTGTCCCATGCTGGGGAACACTGAAGCTTTCTTT. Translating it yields CARSEPIDCPMLGNTEAFF.

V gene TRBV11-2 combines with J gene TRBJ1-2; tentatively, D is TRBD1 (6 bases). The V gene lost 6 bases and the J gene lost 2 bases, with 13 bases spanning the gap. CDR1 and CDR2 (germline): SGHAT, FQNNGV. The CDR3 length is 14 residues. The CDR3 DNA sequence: TGTGCCAGCAGAATGACAGGTTCCAACTATGGCTACACCTTC. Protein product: CASRMTGSNYGYTF.

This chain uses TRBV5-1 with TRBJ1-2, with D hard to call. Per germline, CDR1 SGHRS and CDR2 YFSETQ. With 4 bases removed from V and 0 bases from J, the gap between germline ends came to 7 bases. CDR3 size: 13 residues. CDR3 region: CASSPSSNYGYTF. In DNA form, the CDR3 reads TGCGCCAGCAGCCCCTCTTCTAACTATGGCTACACCTTC.

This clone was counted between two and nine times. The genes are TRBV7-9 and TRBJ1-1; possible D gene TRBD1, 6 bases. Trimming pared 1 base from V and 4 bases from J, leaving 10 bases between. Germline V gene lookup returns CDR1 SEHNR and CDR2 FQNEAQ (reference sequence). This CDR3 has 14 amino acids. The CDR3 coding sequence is TGTGCCAGCAGCTTAGGGGCCAGGGGCACTGAAGCTTTCTTT. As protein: CASSLGARGTEAFF.

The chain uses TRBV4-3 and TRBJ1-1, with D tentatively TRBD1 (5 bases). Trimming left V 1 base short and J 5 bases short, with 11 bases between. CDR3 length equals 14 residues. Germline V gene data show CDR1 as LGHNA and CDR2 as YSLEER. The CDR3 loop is CASSQVRGETEAFF. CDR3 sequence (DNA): TGCGCCAGCAGCCAAGTAAGGGGTGAAACTGAAGCTTTCTTT.

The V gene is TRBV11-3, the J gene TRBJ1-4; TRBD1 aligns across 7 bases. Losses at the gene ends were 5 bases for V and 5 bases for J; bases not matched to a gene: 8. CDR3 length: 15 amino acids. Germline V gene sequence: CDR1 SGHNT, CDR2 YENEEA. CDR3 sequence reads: CASSPTGFGNEKLFF. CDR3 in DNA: TGTGCCAGCAGCCCGACAGGGTTTGGAAATGAAAAACTGTTTTTT.

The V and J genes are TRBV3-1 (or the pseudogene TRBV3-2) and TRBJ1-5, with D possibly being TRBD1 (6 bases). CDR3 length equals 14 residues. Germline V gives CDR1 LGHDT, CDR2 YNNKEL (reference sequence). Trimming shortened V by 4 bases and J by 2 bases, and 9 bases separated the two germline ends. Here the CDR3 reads CASSPGQRNQPQHF. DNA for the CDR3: TGTGCCAGCAGCCCGGGACAACGCAATCAGCCCCAGCATTTT.

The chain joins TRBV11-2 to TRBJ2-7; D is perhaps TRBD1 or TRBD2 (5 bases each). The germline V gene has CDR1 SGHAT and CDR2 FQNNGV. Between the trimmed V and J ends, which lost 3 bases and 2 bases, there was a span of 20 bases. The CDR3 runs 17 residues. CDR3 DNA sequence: TGTGCCAGCAGCTTGCCAGGGACCCAGTCCTTTCCCTACGAGCAGTACTTC. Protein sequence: CASSLPGTQSFPYEQYF.

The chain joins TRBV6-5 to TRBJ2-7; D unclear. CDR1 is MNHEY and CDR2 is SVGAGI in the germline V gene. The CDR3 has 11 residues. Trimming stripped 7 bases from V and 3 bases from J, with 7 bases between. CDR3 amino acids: CASTQGYEQYF. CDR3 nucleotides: TGTGCCAGCACCCAAGGCTACGAGCAGTACTTC.

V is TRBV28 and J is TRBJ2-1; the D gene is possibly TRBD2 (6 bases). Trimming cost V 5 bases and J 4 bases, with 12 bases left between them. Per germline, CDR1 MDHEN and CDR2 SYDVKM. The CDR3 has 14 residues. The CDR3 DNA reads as TGTGCCAGCAGTCTATCCGGGAGTTACAATGAGCAGTTCTTC. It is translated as CASSLSGSYNEQFF.

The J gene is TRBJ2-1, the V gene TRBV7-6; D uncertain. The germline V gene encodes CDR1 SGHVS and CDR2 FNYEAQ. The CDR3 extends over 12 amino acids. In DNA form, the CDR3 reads TGTGCTTCGCGCTCCATTCACAATGAGCAGTTCTTC. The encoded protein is CASRSIHNEQFF.

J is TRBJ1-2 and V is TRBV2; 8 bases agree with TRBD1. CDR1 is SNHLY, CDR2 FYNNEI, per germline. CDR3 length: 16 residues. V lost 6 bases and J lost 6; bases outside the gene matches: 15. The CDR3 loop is CASSAPGQGVIHGYTF. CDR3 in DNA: TGTGCCAGCAGCGCACCAGGACAGGGCGTCATTCATGGCTACACCTTC.

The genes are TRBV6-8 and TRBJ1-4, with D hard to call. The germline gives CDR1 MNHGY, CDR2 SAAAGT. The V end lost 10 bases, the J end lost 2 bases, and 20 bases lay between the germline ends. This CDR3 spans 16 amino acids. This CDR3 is CATPGGQFSTNEKLFF. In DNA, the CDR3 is TGTGCCACCCCGGGTGGGCAGTTTAGCACTAATGAAAAACTGTTTTTT.

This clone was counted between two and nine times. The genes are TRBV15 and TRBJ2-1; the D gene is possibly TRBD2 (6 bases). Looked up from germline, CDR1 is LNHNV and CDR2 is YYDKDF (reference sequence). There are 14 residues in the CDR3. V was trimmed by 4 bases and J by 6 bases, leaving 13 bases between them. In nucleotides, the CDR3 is TGTGCCACCAGCACCCAGGAGGAGGGCAATGAGCAGTTCTTC. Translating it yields CATSTQEEGNEQFF.

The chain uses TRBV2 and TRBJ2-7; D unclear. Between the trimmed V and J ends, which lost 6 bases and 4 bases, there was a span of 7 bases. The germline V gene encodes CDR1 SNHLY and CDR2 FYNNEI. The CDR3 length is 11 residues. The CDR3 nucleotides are TGTGCCAGCAGAAACATATACGAGCAGTACTTC. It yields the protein CASRNIYEQYF.

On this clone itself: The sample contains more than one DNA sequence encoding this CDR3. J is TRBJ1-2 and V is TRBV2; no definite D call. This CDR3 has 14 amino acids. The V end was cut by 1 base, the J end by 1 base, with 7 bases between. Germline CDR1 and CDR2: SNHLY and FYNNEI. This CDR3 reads CASSEGRSNYGYTF. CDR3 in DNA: TGTGCCAGCAGTGAAGGCAGAAGTAACTATGGCTACACCTTC.

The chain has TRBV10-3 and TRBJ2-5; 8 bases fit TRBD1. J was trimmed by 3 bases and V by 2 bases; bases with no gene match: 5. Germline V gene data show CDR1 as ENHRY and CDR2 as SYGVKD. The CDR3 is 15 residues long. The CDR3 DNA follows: TGTGCCATCAGTGAGGCCCTGACAGGGGAAGAGACCCAGTACTTC. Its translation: CAISEALTGEETQYF.

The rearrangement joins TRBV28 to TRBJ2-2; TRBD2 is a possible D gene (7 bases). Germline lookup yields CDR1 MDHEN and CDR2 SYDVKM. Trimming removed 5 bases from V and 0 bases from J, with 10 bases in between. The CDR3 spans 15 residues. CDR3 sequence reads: CASSLGGPNTGELFF. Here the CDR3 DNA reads TGTGCCAGCAGTCTCGGGGGGCCGAACACCGGGGAGCTGTTTTTT.

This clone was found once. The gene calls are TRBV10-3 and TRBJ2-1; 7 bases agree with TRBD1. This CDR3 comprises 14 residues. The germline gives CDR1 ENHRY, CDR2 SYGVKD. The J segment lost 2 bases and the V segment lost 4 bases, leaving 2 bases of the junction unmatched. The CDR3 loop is CAISGGQTYNEQFF. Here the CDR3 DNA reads TGTGCCATCAGTGGGGGACAGACCTACAATGAGCAGTTCTTC.

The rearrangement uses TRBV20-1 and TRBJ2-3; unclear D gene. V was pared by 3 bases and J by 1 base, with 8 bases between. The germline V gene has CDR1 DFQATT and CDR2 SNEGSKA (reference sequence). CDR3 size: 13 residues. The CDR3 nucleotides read TGCAGTGCTAGTGGGTGGGGCACAGATACGCAGTATTTT. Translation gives CSASGWGTDTQYF.